These 29 T cell receptor beta chains share one sample of origin, sequenced in a study of post-analysis software for immune sequencing data. Every TCR beta cDNA library bore unique molecular identifiers. TCRdb re-called the PCR reads with MiXCR, one entry per CDR3 protein. Here the sample spans roughly 620,000 distinct CDR3 sequences, roughly 45% being singletons. Study conclusions and caveats: The study found TRBV5-6, TRBV5-1 and TRBV20-1 among five or six TRBV segments more frequent in patients than controls.

What these receptors recognize is not known. Source material: blood. These receptors all stem from a girl aged 10-17 years with multiple sclerosis.

V usage is TRBV12-3 or TRBV12-4 and J usage is TRBJ2-7; maybe TRBD2 (6 bases). The V gene lost 5 bases and the J gene lost 0 bases, with 17 bases spanning the gap. This CDR3 is 16 amino acids long. The CDR3 loop reads CASSPRGIMSSYEQYF. In nucleotides, the CDR3 is TGTGCCAGCAGTCCTCGGGGGATAATGAGCTCCTACGAGCAGTACTTC.

The rearrangement joins TRBV15 to TRBJ2-1; 8 bases line up with TRBD2. The J call may not be correct, given that the DNA end is closer to TRBJ2-7. Looked up from germline, CDR1 is LNHNV and CDR2 is YYDKDF (reference sequence). This CDR3 is 13 amino acids long. The CDR3 reads CATGLAHYNEQYF. DNA of the CDR3: TGTGCCACCGGACTAGCACACTACAATGAGCAGTACTTC.

The genes are TRBV5-1 and TRBJ2-7; 12 nucleotides line up with TRBD2. The CDR3 spans 15 residues. Germline CDR1 and CDR2: SGHRS and YFSETQ. The V gene end was trimmed by 4 bases and the J gene end by 5 bases; junction bases not matched to a gene: 7. DNA for the CDR3: TGCGCCAGCAGCCCGCGGACTAGCGGGAACCACGAGCAGTACTTC. Translated, it gives CASSPRTSGNHEQYF.

This clonotype has just a few counts. V is TRBV5-1 and J is TRBJ2-1; D perhaps matches TRBD1 (6 bases). Germline-derived CDR1 and CDR2 are SGHRS and YFSETQ. V was shortened by 4 bases and J by 9 bases, with 11 bases between the two germline ends. The CDR3 length is 12 residues. The CDR3 spells CASSILQGEQFF. The CDR3 DNA reads as TGCGCCAGCAGCATCCTACAGGGTGAGCAGTTCTTC.

This clonotype was counted a few times. V and J are TRBV24-1 and TRBJ2-3, with D possibly matching TRBD1 (6 bases). The V gene's germline CDR1 is KGHDR and CDR2 SFDVKD. The CDR3 has 16 residues. Trimming took off 4 bases at V and 2 bases at J, with 15 bases between the two ends. The CDR3 protein is CATSDEGVRDTDTQYF. The CDR3 nucleotides read TGTGCCACCAGTGACGAGGGGGTCCGGGACACAGATACGCAGTATTTT.

V is TRBV4-1 and J is TRBJ2-3; 11 bases are a match to TRBD2. The CDR3 runs 16 residues. Germline-derived CDR1 and CDR2 are MGHRA and YSYEKL. V shed 2 bases and J 3 bases; nucleotides not matched to a gene: 4. CDR3 amino acids: CASSQPTSGRTDTQYF. CDR3 nucleotide sequence: TGCGCCAGCAGCCAACCCACTAGCGGGAGAACAGATACGCAGTATTTT.

This clonotype was seen once. The chain is built from TRBV5-1 and TRBJ2-3, with 9 bases lining up with TRBD2. V shed 4 bases, J shed 4 bases, and the junction held 13 bases outside the gene matches. CDR1 is SGHRS and CDR2 is YFSETQ in the germline V gene. The CDR3 covers 17 residues. The CDR3 DNA reads as TGCGCCAGCAGCCTCCGTACGACGGCGGGAGGGCCAGATACGCAGTATTTT. It yields the protein CASSLRTTAGGPDTQYF.

The chain combines TRBV13 with TRBJ2-5, with 9 bases aligning to TRBD1. The end of the DNA is better explained by TRBJ2-7, so the J call may be wrong. The V gene's germline CDR1 is PRHDT and CDR2 FYEKMQ (reference sequence). This CDR3 contains 16 residues. CDR3 amino acids: CASSLVQGASSYEQYF. The CDR3 nucleotides are TGTGCCAGCAGCTTAGTACAGGGGGCATCGTCCTACGAGCAGTACTTC.

V and J are TRBV5-6 and TRBJ1-2; D uncertain. The length of the CDR3 is 15 residues. V was shortened by 4 bases and J by 2 bases, with 15 bases between the two germline ends. Looked up from germline, CDR1 is SGHDT and CDR2 is YYEEEE. CDR3 coding DNA: TGTGCCAGCAGCGGCGCTTCCCTCACCAACTATGGCTACACCTTC. Translation: CASSGASLTNYGYTF.

The CDR3 here is CASSITGDPEAFF. In DNA form, the CDR3 reads TGTGCCAGTAGTATAACGGGGGACCCTGAAGCTTTCTTT. This rearrangement joins TRBV19 to TRBJ1-1; D may be TRBD1 (5 bases). The CDR3 covers 13 residues. The V gene lost 2 bases and the J gene lost 6 bases, with 10 bases spanning the gap. CDR1 and CDR2 from the germline V gene are LNHDA and SQIVND (reference sequence).

The chain uses TRBV5-8 and TRBJ1-1; no reliable D call. With 3 bases removed from V and 5 bases from J, the gap between germline ends came to 11 bases. CDR1 is SGHTS and CDR2 is YDEGEE in the germline V gene. CDR3 size: 13 residues. Written as DNA, the CDR3 is TGTGCCAGCAGCTACGAAGAGGGAACTGAAGCTTTCTTT. Translated: CASSYEEGTEAFF.

This clonotype was seen repeatedly, ten times or more. The rearrangement links TRBV3-1 to TRBJ1-1; possibly TRBD1 for D (6 bases). Trimming removed 1 base from V and 8 bases from J, with 8 bases in between. CDR3 length: 12 residues. Germline CDR1 and CDR2: LGHDT and YNNKEL (reference sequence). The CDR3 loop is CASSQVTGEAFF. The DNA for the CDR3 is TGTGCCAGCAGCCAAGTGACAGGCGAAGCTTTCTTT.

The chain carries TRBV12-3 or TRBV12-4 and TRBJ2-7, with D possibly TRBD1 on 6 matching bases. This CDR3 contains 12 residues. Trimming cost V 11 bases and J 0 bases, with 11 bases left between them. CDR3 amino acids: CAGSDSSYEQYF. The CDR3 DNA is TGTGCCGGTTCGGACAGCTCCTACGAGCAGTACTTC.

On this clonotype: A junction boundary mismatches the germline segment, possibly from a read error. The chain has TRBV12-3 or TRBV12-4 and TRBJ2-7, with 8 bases identical to TRBD2. The CDR3 length is 13 residues. Here the CDR3 DNA reads TGTGCCAGCAGTATAGCGGGAAACTACGAGCAGTACTTC. Translation: CASSIAGNYEQYF.

This clonotype has only a few counts. The chain employs TRBV24-1 and TRBJ2-5, with 11 positions matching TRBD2. TRBJ2-7 explains the end of the DNA better; the J call may be wrong. The CDR3 contains 12 residues. CDR1 is KGHDR and CDR2 is SFDVKD in the germline V gene. The CDR3 sequence is CATGTSGYEQYF. Here the CDR3 DNA reads TGTGCCACCGGGACTAGCGGCTACGAGCAGTACTTC.

This rearrangement joins TRBV5-1 to TRBJ2-3; TRBD2 aligns across 11 bases. This CDR3 is 17 amino acids long. V shed 1 base, J shed 3 bases, and the junction held 7 bases outside the gene matches. CDR1 is SGHRS and CDR2 is YFSETQ in the germline V gene. The CDR3 loop is CASSLILAGAATDTQYF. CDR3 nucleotide sequence: TGCGCCAGCAGCTTGATACTAGCGGGGGCAGCTACAGATACGCAGTATTTT.

In DNA form, the CDR3 reads TGCAGTGCTAGTCTGACCCGTGGCAATGAGCAGTTCTTC. It encodes CSASLTRGNEQFF. The chain couples TRBV20-1 to TRBJ2-1, with unresolved D. The CDR3 loop spans 13 amino acids. Germline V gene lookup returns CDR1 DFQATT and CDR2 SNEGSKA (reference sequence). Between the trimmed V and J ends, which lost 3 bases and 6 bases, there was a span of 12 bases.

The chain recombines TRBV15 with TRBJ1-2, with D uncertain. V lost 1 base to trimming and J lost 10 bases, with 7 bases between them. The CDR3 runs 11 residues. CDR1 is LNHNV and CDR2 is YYDKDF in the germline V gene (reference sequence). CDR3 coding DNA: TGTGCCACCAGCAGAGGCTCGGACTACACCTTC. Protein product: CATSRGSDYTF. Using reference TRBV15 and TRBJ1-2 for the parts outside the CDR3, the full variable domain is DAMVIQNPRYQVTQFGKPVTLSCSQTLNHNVMYWYQQKSSQAPKLLFHYYDKDFNNEADTPDNFQSRRPNTSFCFLDIRSPGLGDTAMYLCATSRGSDYTFGSGTRLTVV.

The sample holds a few counts of this clonotype. The chain employs TRBV5-1 and TRBJ2-3; either TRBD1 or TRBD2 may fit D (5 bases each). V shed 0 bases and J shed 14 bases, with 19 bases lying between them. The CDR3 runs to 14 residues. Per germline, CDR1 SGHRS and CDR2 YFSETQ. For the CDR3, the DNA is TGCGCCAGCAGCTTGGGACCGAGGGTCAACAGGAGGTATTTT. Translated: CASSLGPRVNRRYF.

V and J are TRBV7-2 and TRBJ1-2; the D gene is possibly TRBD1 (5 bases). V dropped 1 base and J dropped 6 bases, with 12 bases sitting between them. The germline V gene has CDR1 SGHTA and CDR2 FQGNSA. This CDR3 region has 14 residues. In DNA, the CDR3 is TGTGCCAGCAGCTTAGAAGGGGCGCTAAATGGCTACACCTTC. It codes for CASSLEGALNGYTF.

V usage is TRBV29-1 and J usage is TRBJ1-1; D is ambiguous. Germline loops: CDR1 SQVTM, CDR2 ANQGSEA. The CDR3 extends over 12 amino acids. The V and J ends lost 4 bases and 3 bases respectively, with 9 bases between them. This CDR3 reads CSVVRWDTEAFF. The CDR3 DNA is TGCAGCGTTGTGAGGTGGGACACTGAAGCTTTCTTT.

This chain joins TRBV4-1 and TRBJ2-3; 8 bases line up with TRBD1. This CDR3 is 15 amino acids long. J gave up 4 bases and V 1 base, and 4 bases lay outside the gene matches. Germline V gives CDR1 MGHRA, CDR2 YSYEKL. The CDR3 nucleotides are TGCGCCAGCAGCCAAGGGCAGGGGGCTTCAGATACGCAGTATTTT. Translation: CASSQGQGASDTQYF.

The chain recombines TRBV3-1 with TRBJ2-5; 9 positions agree with TRBD1. The V and J ends lost 4 bases and 2 bases, in that order; junction bases with no gene match: 5. The germline gives CDR1 LGHDT, CDR2 YNNKEL (reference sequence). The CDR3 runs to 15 residues. The DNA for the CDR3 is TGTGCCAGCAGCCCCGGGACAGGGATGCAAGAGACCCAGTACTTC. This codes for CASSPGTGMQETQYF.

The V call is TRBV29-1, the J call TRBJ1-2, with 8 bases identical to TRBD1. V was pared by 6 bases and J by 8 bases, with 5 bases of the junction left unmatched. Germline V lookup: CDR1 SQVTM, CDR2 ANQGSEA. CDR3 length: 11 amino acids. The chain's CDR3 is CSVSTGDGYTF. DNA of the CDR3: TGCAGCGTCTCGACAGGGGACGGCTACACCTTC.

This clonotype was seen only once. This chain joins TRBV6-2 or TRBV6-3 and TRBJ1-5, with D perhaps TRBD1 (6 bases). The germline V gene encodes CDR1 MNHEY and CDR2 SVGEGT. V dropped 8 bases and J dropped 2 bases, with 13 bases sitting between them. This CDR3 is built from 14 residues. CDR3 residues: CASRTAGGNQPQHF. CDR3 coding DNA: TGTGCCAGCCGCACGGCAGGGGGCAATCAGCCCCAGCATTTT.

This rearrangement joins TRBV20-1 to TRBJ2-3; 10 nucleotides align to TRBD1. The CDR3 has 14 residues. The germline CDR1 and CDR2 sequences are DFQATT and SNEGSKA (reference sequence). V dropped 3 bases and J dropped 5; count of bases not matched to a gene: 5. This chain's CDR3 is CSASRTGGLDTQYF. The DNA for the CDR3 is TGCAGTGCTAGTCGGACAGGGGGATTAGATACGCAGTATTTT.

This clonotype was picked up a small number of times. The rearrangement links TRBV5-6 to TRBJ2-5; 13 bases are a match to TRBD2. This CDR3 spans 16 amino acids. V trimming: 4 bases; J trimming: 5 bases; junction bases outside the gene matches: 8. CDR1 is SGHDT and CDR2 is YYEEEE in the germline V gene. CDR3 in amino acids: CASSAGLAGNEETQYF. CDR3 DNA sequence: TGTGCCAGCAGCGCGGGACTAGCGGGGAACGAGGAGACCCAGTACTTC.

The genes are TRBV20-1 and TRBJ1-2, with TRBD1 identical over 10 bases. This CDR3 comprises 12 residues. J lost 6 bases, V lost 7 bases, and 5 bases had no gene match. Germline V CDR1 and CDR2: DFQATT, SNEGSKA (reference sequence). The CDR3 DNA reads as TGCAGTGGACAGGGGGCAGTCCATGGCTACACCTTC. It yields the protein CSGQGAVHGYTF.

This chain joins TRBV12-3 or TRBV12-4 and TRBJ2-3, with 8 bases that match TRBD2. J was trimmed by 0 bases and V by 6 bases; bases with no gene match: 8. The CDR3 length is 16 residues. The CDR3 loop reads CASSSSGTRSTDTQYF. The DNA for the CDR3 is TGTGCCAGCAGCTCCTCCGGGACTAGAAGCACAGATACGCAGTATTTT.